This entry is about one TCR beta chain. Its target is unknown. This record comes from a study of cytomegalovirus exposure and HLA in healthy donors. J lost 6 bases, V lost 4 bases, and 7 bases had no gene match. Germline V lookup: CDR1 SGHDN, CDR2 FVKESK. The CDR3 sequence is 14 residues long. The study, taken as a whole, reports: Presence/absence analysis assumed near-uniform sequencing depth across donors.

PCR amplification relied on 60 Vbeta primers (plus 13 Jbeta primers). Some clones are missing from TCRdb's copy, which holds only in-frame ones; the method was immunoSEQ multiplex PCR. Of hundreds of thousands of clones in the sample, approximately 80% were seen once. The origin of this receptor is a boy between 2 and 10 years old in good health and CMV-seronegative. V gene TRBV14 combines with J gene TRBJ1-1, with 8 nucleotides matching TRBD1. Sequencing was performed on PBMCs. DNA of the CDR3: TGTGCCAGCAGCCCCGGACAGGGCGGGTCTGAAGCTTTCTTT. Encoded protein: CASSPGQGGSEAFF.